These 30 T cell receptor beta chains were all obtained from the same sample, sequenced in a study of OX40 agonist ivuxolimab in advanced cancers. Clones were sequenced by immunoSEQ multiplex PCR, and TCRdb holds only the in-frame ones, with some missing. The sample holds more than 100,000 clones; around 93% are singletons and the top ten take about 0.93%. Source: CD4+ or CD8+ T cells sorted from blood, taken in a trial of the OX40 agonist ivuxolimab. The receptors derive from an adult with an advanced solid tumor such as melanoma, head and neck, liver or kidney cancer.

The V gene is TRBV27, the J gene TRBJ1-2; D gene ambiguous. Germline V gives CDR1 MNHEY, CDR2 SMNVEV (reference sequence). The CDR3 is made up of 13 amino acids. Trimming stripped 5 bases from V and 1 base from J, with 8 bases between. This chain's CDR3 is CASSAQINYGYTF. CDR3 DNA: TGTGCCAGCAGTGCACAGATTAACTATGGCTACACCTTC.

This rearrangement joins TRBV10-2 to TRBJ2-3; 11 bases are a match to TRBD2. CDR3 length equals 13 residues. V was pared by 6 bases and J by 5 bases, with 1 base of the junction left unmatched. Germline-derived CDR1 and CDR2 are WSHSY and SAAADI. CDR3 sequence (DNA): TGCGCCAGCAGGCTAGCGGGGGGAGATACGCAGTATTTT. It is translated as CASRLAGGDTQYF.

The chain links TRBV11-3 to TRBJ2-7; D is unresolved. Germline V lookup: CDR1 SGHNT, CDR2 YENEEA. Trimming pared 1 base from V and 6 bases from J, leaving 7 bases between. There are 12 residues in the CDR3. CDR3 coding DNA: TGTGCCAGCAGCTTAGCGTGGGGCGAGCAGTACTTC. As protein: CASSLAWGEQYF.

This sequence joins TRBV6-6 and TRBJ1-2; perhaps TRBD1 as D (5 bases). Germline-derived CDR1 and CDR2 are MNHNY and SVGAGI (reference sequence). This CDR3 is 16 amino acids long. V lost 5 bases and J lost 5, with 21 bases in between. DNA of the CDR3: TGTGCCAGCAGTCTGCTCCGGGACCCGAGGGAGTATGGCTACACCTTC. Translation: CASSLLRDPREYGYTF.

The gene calls are TRBV4-3 and TRBJ2-7; 10 bases map to TRBD2. V lost 4 bases, J lost 7 bases, and 13 bases stayed unmatched. CDR1 and CDR2 from the germline V gene are LGHNA and YSLEER. This CDR3 region has 16 residues. The CDR3 DNA reads as TGCGCCAGCAGCCTCCGAGGGCCTAGCGGGGGCGGGGAGCAGTACTTC. Residues: CASSLRGPSGGGEQYF.

V and J are TRBV4-2 and TRBJ2-1, with TRBD1 matching 8 bases. This CDR3 region has 18 residues. Trimming at V came to 4 bases and at J to 6 bases, leaving 17 bases not matched to a gene. The V gene's germline CDR1 is LGHNA and CDR2 YNFKEQ. The CDR3, as DNA: TGTGCCAGCAGCCCTGCCCATATAGGACAGGGAAGGGGCAATGAGCAGTTCTTC. Its protein product is CASSPAHIGQGRGNEQFF.

This sequence joins TRBV7-9 and TRBJ1-1; 10 nucleotides match TRBD1. Germline CDR1 is SEHNR and CDR2 is FQNEAQ (reference sequence). The CDR3 runs 15 residues. J gave up 4 bases and V 5 bases, and 7 bases lay outside the gene matches. As DNA, the CDR3 is TGTGCCAGCAGCCGCCAAGGACAGGGGGGCACTGAAGCTTTCTTT. Residues: CASSRQGQGGTEAFF.

The chain joins TRBV27 to TRBJ2-3; TRBD2 is a possible D gene (6 bases). V was trimmed by 8 bases and J by 1 base, leaving 10 bases between them. Germline V gene lookup returns CDR1 MNHEY and CDR2 SMNVEV (reference sequence). This CDR3 is 13 amino acids long. The CDR3 sequence: CASGEVGTDTQYF. The CDR3 DNA follows: TGTGCCAGCGGGGAGGTAGGCACAGATACGCAGTATTTT.

V usage is TRBV11-2 and J usage is TRBJ2-1, with D maybe TRBD2 (7 bases). V lost 1 base and J 8 bases, leaving 9 bases between the germline ends. Germline lookup yields CDR1 SGHAT and CDR2 FQNNGV. This CDR3 has 13 amino acids. CDR3 sequence: CASSLAGGYEQFF. DNA for the CDR3: TGTGCCAGCAGCTTAGCGGGGGGCTATGAGCAGTTCTTC. The complete variable domain, with remaining parts taken from reference TRBV11-2 and TRBJ2-1, reads EAGVAQSPRYKIIEKRQSVAFWCNPISGHATLYWYQQILGQGPKLLIQFQNNGVVDDSQLPKDRFSAERLKGVDSTLKIQPAKLEDSAVYLCASSLAGGYEQFFGPGTRLTVL.

The CDR3 protein is CASSQEGHIPGGQYF. CDR3 sequence (DNA): TGCGCCAGCAGCCAAGAGGGCCACATCCCCGGGGGGCAGTACTTC. This chain links TRBV4-1 with TRBJ2-7; tentative D call: TRBD2 (6 bases). The V gene's germline CDR1 is MGHRA and CDR2 YSYEKL. CDR3 size: 15 residues. The V and J ends lost 0 bases and 9 bases respectively, with 18 bases between them.

The chain has TRBV23-1 and TRBJ2-7; D perhaps matches TRBD2 (6 bases). TRBV23-1 is given ORF status, its function remaining uncertain. V lost 5 bases, J lost 4 bases, and 18 bases lay in between. The CDR3 has 15 residues. The CDR3 nucleotides are TGCGCCAGCAGTTTACCGGAGGGGTTTCAATACGAGCAGTACTTC. Translating gives CASSLPEGFQYEQYF.

The chain carries TRBV5-4 and TRBJ2-7; a possible D gene is TRBD2 (6 bases). Per the germline V gene, CDR1 is SGHNT and CDR2 is YYREEE (reference sequence). The CDR3 has 14 amino acids. V lost 0 bases to trimming and J lost 7 bases, with 14 bases between them. The CDR3 coding sequence is TGTGCCAGCAGCTTGGAGGAGGGACGCCCGGAGCAGTACTTC. It specifies CASSLEEGRPEQYF.

This chain connects TRBV28 to TRBJ1-3; D perhaps matches TRBD1 (5 bases). The germline CDR1 and CDR2 sequences are MDHEN and SYDVKM. V was clipped by 1 base and J by 4 bases, with 14 bases between them. The CDR3 loop spans 16 amino acids. DNA of the CDR3: TGTGCCAGCAGTTTATTTGGGGGGACTCCCGGAAACACCATATATTTT. This sequence encodes CASSLFGGTPGNTIYF.

The chain carries TRBV5-6 and TRBJ2-7, with D possibly matching TRBD1 (5 bases). Germline CDR1 is SGHDT and CDR2 is YYEEEE. V lost 1 base, J lost 1 base, and 9 bases lay in between. This CDR3 has 14 residues. CDR3 coding DNA: TGTGCCAGCAGCTTGCGGGCAGGGTCCTACGAGCAGTACTTC. It is translated as CASSLRAGSYEQYF.

The chain uses TRBV11-2 and TRBJ2-7; TRBD1 matches at 8 bases. This CDR3 region has 16 residues. The ends lost 5 bases at V and 0 bases at J; junction bases unmatched: 9. CDR1 is SGHAT and CDR2 is FQNNGV in the germline V gene. The CDR3 DNA is TGTGCCAGCAGCCTACAGGGGGGATTAAGCTCCTACGAGCAGTACTTC. It encodes CASSLQGGLSSYEQYF. The whole variable domain, remainder taken from reference TRBV11-2 and TRBJ2-7, is EAGVAQSPRYKIIEKRQSVAFWCNPISGHATLYWYQQILGQGPKLLIQFQNNGVVDDSQLPKDRFSAERLKGVDSTLKIQPAKLEDSAVYLCASSLQGGLSSYEQYFGPGTRLTVT.

The chain combines TRBV6-5 with TRBJ2-7, with 7 bases fitting TRBD2. Germline V gene lookup returns CDR1 MNHEY and CDR2 SVGAGI. CDR3 length: 15 residues. With V trimmed by 4 bases and J by 2 bases, 8 bases remained unmatched. The CDR3, as DNA: TGTGCCAGCAGTTCCCTAGCGGTAACACCCTACGAGCAGTACTTC. This codes for CASSSLAVTPYEQYF.

J is TRBJ1-1 and V is TRBV7-9; D unresolved. V was trimmed by 1 base and J by 1 base, leaving 4 bases between them. This CDR3 is 13 amino acids long. Germline V gene lookup returns CDR1 SEHNR and CDR2 FQNEAQ (reference sequence). CDR3 amino acids: CASSLEANTEAFF. CDR3 DNA: TGTGCCAGCAGCTTAGAGGCGAACACTGAAGCTTTCTTT.

V gene TRBV5-8 combines with J gene TRBJ2-3; no firm D call. The length of the CDR3 is 12 residues. Per germline, CDR1 SGHTS and CDR2 YDEGEE. Trimming took off 0 bases at V and 4 bases at J, with 3 bases between the two ends. CDR3: CASSLGADTQYF. DNA for the CDR3: TGTGCCAGCAGCTTGGGTGCAGATACGCAGTATTTT.

The J gene is TRBJ1-2, the V gene TRBV18, with a possible D match to TRBD1 (5 bases). V lost 0 bases, J lost 4 bases, and 12 bases lay in between. The CDR3 consists of 15 residues. Per the germline V gene, CDR1 is KGHSH and CDR2 is LQKENI. CDR3 residues: CASSPPGDRLYGYTF. The CDR3 nucleotides are TGTGCCAGCTCACCACCCGGAGACAGACTCTATGGCTACACCTTC.

This clone came up once. The chain carries TRBV4-2 and TRBJ2-2; D perhaps matches TRBD2 (6 bases). CDR3 length: 15 amino acids. The germline CDR1 and CDR2 sequences are LGHNA and YNFKEQ. Trimming left V 4 bases short and J 4 bases short, with 13 bases between. CDR3 protein: CASSLRLGGTGELFF. The CDR3 nucleotides are TGTGCCAGCAGCCTTAGACTAGGTGGCACCGGGGAGCTGTTTTTT.

The chain links TRBV18 to TRBJ1-2; D may be TRBD1 (5 bases). Germline values: CDR1 KGHSH, CDR2 LQKENI. V lost 5 bases, J lost 7 bases, and 14 bases lay in between. There are 13 residues in the CDR3. CDR3 in DNA: TGTGCCAGCTCAGCGGCCGGGACCCTTGGCTACACCTTC. Amino acid sequence: CASSAAGTLGYTF.

V and J are TRBV6-5 and TRBJ1-1; weak D call: TRBD1 (5 bases). The CDR3 is made up of 14 amino acids. V lost 5 bases, J lost 2 bases, and 12 bases lay in between. CDR1 is MNHEY, CDR2 SVGAGI, per germline. CDR3 in amino acids: CASSGAKSNTEAFF. CDR3 DNA sequence: TGTGCCAGCAGTGGGGCAAAATCAAACACTGAAGCTTTCTTT.

The chain is built from TRBV4-2 and TRBJ1-5; TRBD1 might be the D (5 bases). The CDR3 contains 16 residues. CDR1 and CDR2 (germline): LGHNA, YNFKEQ. The V end lost 4 bases, the J end lost 4 bases, and 17 bases lay between the germline ends. CDR3 amino acids: CASSLLLGTGNQPQHF. The CDR3 region has the DNA TGTGCCAGCAGCCTCCTACTGGGGACTGGGAATCAGCCCCAGCATTTT.

This sequence joins TRBV5-4 and TRBJ1-4; D perhaps matches TRBD1 (5 bases). The CDR3 totals 12 residues. V was clipped by 4 bases and J by 10 bases, with 11 bases between them. The germline gives CDR1 SGHNT, CDR2 YYREEE (reference sequence). The CDR3 reads CASSPGTGKLFF. As DNA, the CDR3 is TGTGCCAGCAGCCCTGGGACCGGAAAACTGTTTTTT.

The chain joins TRBV18 to TRBJ2-6; 7 bases line up with TRBD1. CDR3 length: 19 residues. Germline-derived CDR1 and CDR2 are KGHSH and LQKENI. Trimming took 6 bases from V and 1 from J; bases not matched to a gene: 15. DNA for the CDR3: TGTGCCAGCTCTTCGGTCGGCGAGACAGGGTGGTCTGGGGCCAACGTCCTGACTTTC. This codes for CASSSVGETGWSGANVLTF. The whole variable domain, filled in from reference TRBV18 and TRBJ2-6, reads NAGVMQNPRHLVRRRGQEARLRCSPMKGHSHVYWYRQLPEEGLKFMVYLQKENIIDESGMPKERFSAEFPKEGPSILRIQQVVRGDSAAYFCASSSVGETGWSGANVLTFGAGSRLTVL.

This sequence joins TRBV6-6 and TRBJ1-1; no reliable D call. V was shortened by 6 bases and J by 0 bases, with 8 bases between the two germline ends. The CDR3 spans 13 residues. Germline lookup yields CDR1 MNHNY and CDR2 SVGAGI (reference sequence). As DNA, the CDR3 is TGTGCCAGCAGGTATACAGTGAACACTGAAGCTTTCTTT. It specifies CASRYTVNTEAFF.

This chain joins TRBV7-2 and TRBJ2-1; D may match TRBD1 or TRBD2 (6 bases each). V lost 1 base, J lost 7 bases, and 11 bases lay in between. Per the germline V gene, CDR1 is SGHTA and CDR2 is FQGNSA. The CDR3 is 14 residues long. DNA for the CDR3: TGTGCCAGCAGCTTAGTTGGAGGGGGTAATGAGCAGTTCTTC. It yields the protein CASSLVGGGNEQFF.

The chain recombines TRBV5-5 with TRBJ2-5; D is unclear. The CDR3 length is 14 residues. Germline values: CDR1 SGHKS, CDR2 YYEKEE (reference sequence). The ends were cut back, 4 bases at V and 1 base at J, with 11 bases in the middle. CDR3 protein: CASSAWSVQETQYF. CDR3 DNA sequence: TGTGCCAGCAGCGCCTGGAGCGTCCAAGAGACCCAGTACTTC.

The V gene is TRBV25-1, the J gene TRBJ1-2; 10 bases are shared with TRBD1. V was clipped by 4 bases and J by 4 bases; unmatched bases: 3. CDR1 is MGHDK, CDR2 SYGVNS, per germline. There are 14 residues in the CDR3. The DNA for the CDR3 is TGTGCCAGCAGTGGGGACAGGGGCCCCTATGGCTACACCTTC. Translation gives CASSGDRGPYGYTF.

This chain connects TRBV14 to TRBJ2-3; no firm D call. The CDR3 totals 16 residues. Germline CDR1 reads SGHDN; CDR2 reads FVKESK. The V and J ends lost 4 bases and 2 bases respectively, with 16 bases between them. The CDR3 loop is CASSRSLRQITDTQYF. As DNA, the CDR3 is TGTGCCAGCAGCCGGAGTCTAAGGCAGATCACAGATACGCAGTATTTT.